The rows below give T cell receptor beta chains drawn from one sample of a study of cytomegalovirus exposure and HLA in healthy donors. The method was immunoSEQ multiplex PCR; TCRdb's version includes in-frame clones alone and lacks a portion of them. The sample records fewer than 110,000 clones, about 70% being singletons. What was sequenced was PBMCs. The receptors derive from a woman in her thirties or forties in good health and CMV-seronegative. Each CDR3 is given with its conserved first and last residue. Each record gives: V gene, clone size, J gene, D gene, CDR3 protein, CDR3 DNA. The D gene is left open where the match is weak. Clone size is shown for a subset of rows, as once, few, many or a class of expanded clone.

>TRBV7-2|.|TRBJ2-5|TRBD2
CASSQSTSGSSQETQYF
TGTGCCAGCAGCCAGTCGACTAGCGGGAGCAGCCAAGAGACCCAGTACTTC
>TRBV9|few|TRBJ2-7|.
CASSVVGDGAYEQYF
TGTGCCAGCAGCGTCGTTGGAGACGGAGCCTACGAGCAGTACTTC
>TRBV7-2|.|TRBJ1-2|TRBD1
CASSAAGTGVGYTF
TGTGCCAGCAGCGCCGCCGGGACAGGGGTTGGCTACACCTTC
>TRBV7-2|.|TRBJ2-5|.
CASTPSQETQYF
TGTGCCAGCACCCCCAGCCAAGAGACCCAGTACTTC
>TRBV7-9|.|TRBJ1-6|.
CASSSQGISSPLHF
TGTGCCAGCAGCTCCCAGGGTATTAGTTCACCCCTCCACTTT
>TRBV11-1|once|TRBJ1-2|TRBD1
CASSFDRDRGQSGYTF
TGTGCCAGCAGCTTCGACCGGGACAGGGGGCAAAGTGGCTACACCTTC
>TRBV11-3|.|TRBJ2-2|.
CASSQSKNTGELFF
TGTGCCAGCAGCCAATCCAAGAACACCGGGGAGCTGTTTTTT
>TRBV7-6|.|TRBJ1-4|.
CASSLVYSGTNEKLFF
TGTGCCAGCAGCTTAGTGTATTCGGGAACTAATGAAAAACTGTTTTTT
>TRBV4-1|.|TRBJ2-7|TRBD2
CASSLGLAGEQYF
TGCGCCAGCAGCCTGGGACTAGCCGGCGAGCAGTACTTC
>TRBV19|.|TRBJ2-5|.
CASSMEGSTQYF
TGTGCCAGTAGTATGGAGGGAAGTACCCAGTACTTC
>TRBV21-1|.|TRBJ2-3|.
CASRRAGWPHSTDTQYF
TGTGCCAGCAGACGAGCAGGTTGGCCCCATAGCACAGATACGCAGTATTTT
>TRBV9|.|TRBJ1-6|.
CASSVDTDNSPLHF
TGTGCCAGCAGCGTAGACACAGATAATTCACCCCTCCACTTT
>TRBV28|.|TRBJ2-2|TRBD1
CASSSETGRLTGELFF
TGTGCCAGCAGTTCGGAGACAGGGAGACTCACCGGGGAGCTGTTTTTT
>TRBV27|.|TRBJ2-7|.
CASHPIEGGLTYEQYF
TGTGCCAGCCACCCGATAGAGGGTGGCCTAACCTACGAGCAGTACTTC
>TRBV7-7|.|TRBJ2-1|TRBD2
CASSPGRHNEQFF
TGTGCTAGCAGCCCCGGGAGGCACAATGAGCAGTTCTTC
>TRBV7-9|once|TRBJ2-6|.
CASSLGFGEGANVLTF
TGTGCCAGCAGCTTAGGGTTCGGGGAAGGGGCCAACGTCCTGACTTTC
>TRBV6-6|few|TRBJ1-2|.
CASNGNYGYTF
TGTGCCAGCAACGGGAACTATGGCTACACCTTC
>TRBV2|few|TRBJ1-3|.
CASSVGLGNTIYF
TGTGCCAGCAGTGTGGGCCTTGGAAACACCATATATTTT
>TRBV6-5|.|TRBJ2-3|TRBD1
CASSYSKGQGADTQYF
TGTGCCAGCAGTTACTCGAAGGGACAGGGGGCAGATACGCAGTATTTT
>TRBV10-3|.|TRBJ2-3|.
CAISESEEGRGDTQYF
TGTGCCATCAGTGAGTCGGAGGAAGGAAGAGGAGATACGCAGTATTTT
>TRBV7-6|once|TRBJ2-1|TRBD2
CASSLGVAGGPSYNEQFF
TGTGCCAGCAGCTTAGGGGTAGCGGGAGGGCCTAGCTACAATGAGCAGTTCTTC
>TRBV19|.|TRBJ2-1|.
CASSETGFFYNEQFF
TGTGCCAGTAGCGAGACAGGATTTTTCTACAATGAGCAGTTCTTC
>TRBV7-8|once|TRBJ2-5|.
CASSLDSPYQETQYF
TGTGCCAGCAGCTTAGATAGCCCCTACCAAGAGACCCAGTACTTC
>TRBV27|.|TRBJ1-6|.
CASSLSASTALSYNSPLHF
TGTGCCAGCAGTTTATCGGCCTCCACAGCCCTCTCCTATAATTCACCCCTCCACTTT
>TRBV25-1|.|TRBJ2-3|TRBD1
CASQTGGGPPSTDTQYF
TGTGCCAGCCAGACAGGGGGCGGGCCTCCTAGCACAGATACGCAGTATTTT
>TRBV6-6|.|TRBJ2-1|.
CASSYEASSYNEQFF
TGTGCCAGCAGCTACGAAGCCTCCTCCTACAATGAGCAGTTCTTC
>TRBV5-5|once|TRBJ1-4|.
CASSLVGVEEKLFF
TGTGCCAGCAGCTTGGTCGGGGTGGAAGAAAAACTGTTTTTT
>TRBV6-1|.|TRBJ1-2|.
CASLETVHYGYTF
TGTGCCAGCTTGGAGACGGTGCACTATGGCTACACCTTC
>TRBV15|.|TRBJ2-1|TRBD2
CATSRDYIAGGNEQFF
TGTGCCACCAGCAGAGATTATATAGCGGGAGGTAATGAGCAGTTCTTC
>TRBV29-1|few|TRBJ1-6|TRBD1
CSVGQGGNSPLHF
TGCAGCGTAGGACAGGGAGGAAATTCACCCCTCCACTTT
>TRBV11-2|.|TRBJ2-5|.
CASSRSISQETQYF
TGTGCCAGCAGCCGCTCGATCAGTCAAGAGACCCAGTACTTC
>TRBV28|.|TRBJ1-2|.
CASSPTGPRTGYGYTF
TGTGCCAGCAGCCCCACCGGACCGAGGACTGGCTATGGCTACACCTTC
>TRBV7-7|.|TRBJ2-7|.
CASSLGPGTGEQYF
TGTGCTAGCAGCTTAGGTCCGGGAACGGGCGAGCAGTACTTC
>TRBV19|few|TRBJ2-7|.
CASRRDGASSYEQYF
TGTGCCAGTAGGCGAGATGGGGCCAGCTCCTACGAGCAGTACTTC
>TRBV5-6|.|TRBJ2-2|.
CASSLAGLFGELFF
TGTGCCAGCAGCTTGGCAGGGCTATTCGGGGAGCTGTTTTTT
>TRBV10-3|.|TRBJ2-7|.
CAISKTGPYEQYF
TGTGCCATCAGCAAAACAGGGCCCTACGAGCAGTACTTC
>TRBV28|.|TRBJ1-1|.
CASTETGGKNTEAFF
TGTGCCAGCACTGAGACGGGGGGCAAAAACACTGAAGCTTTCTTT
>TRBV5-1|.|TRBJ1-4|.
CASSFGSTTNEKLFF
TGCGCCAGCAGCTTTGGGAGTACAACTAATGAAAAACTGTTTTTT
>TRBV19|.|TRBJ1-6|.
CASSIDSSYNSPLHF
TGTGCCAGTAGTATAGATAGCTCCTATAATTCACCCCTCCACTTT
>TRBV29-1|.|TRBJ2-1|.
CSAELGGYNEQFF
TGCAGCGCCGAACTGGGGGGTTACAATGAGCAGTTCTTC
>TRBV4-2|.|TRBJ2-7|TRBD2
CASSQDILGLAGVYEQYF
TGTGCCAGCAGCCAAGATATTCTAGGACTAGCGGGAGTCTACGAGCAGTACTTC
>TRBV2|few|TRBJ2-7|.
CASTTYYEQYF
TGTGCCAGCACTACCTACTACGAGCAGTACTTC
>TRBV2|few|TRBJ2-7|TRBD2
CASSDGGTSVYEQYF
TGTGCCAGCAGTGATGGGGGGACTAGCGTATACGAGCAGTACTTC
>TRBV5-4|few|TRBJ2-1|.
CASSLAVGGWEFF
TGTGCCAGCAGCTTGGCCGTGGGGGGATGGGAGTTCTTC
>TRBV29-1|few|TRBJ1-2|.
CSVALGGDYGYTF
TGCAGCGTTGCATTGGGGGGGGATTATGGCTACACCTTC
>TRBV5-4|.|TRBJ2-3|TRBD2
CASSLWLAGGLDTQYF
TGTGCCAGCAGCTTGTGGCTAGCGGGAGGGCTAGATACGCAGTATTTT
>TRBV28|.|TRBJ1-4|.
CASTSANEKLFF
TGTGCCAGCACCTCAGCTAATGAAAAACTGTTTTTT
>TRBV21-1|.|TRBJ2-1|.
CASSKDPRRRNEQFF
TGTGCCAGCAGCAAAGATCCGCGGCGTCGGAATGAGCAGTTCTTC
>TRBV2|few|TRBJ1-2|.
CASSAPGVPLYGYTF
TGTGCCAGCAGTGCCCCAGGGGTCCCTCTCTATGGCTACACCTTC
>TRBV7-9|.|TRBJ2-3|.
CASSPSGAPTDTQYF
TGTGCCAGCAGCCCCTCAGGGGCGCCCACAGATACGCAGTATTTT
>TRBV7-3|.|TRBJ2-7|.
CASSLTGGGSYEQYF
TGTGCCAGCAGCTTAACGGGAGGAGGCTCCTACGAGCAGTACTTC
>TRBV4-1|once|TRBJ1-1|TRBD1
CASAGTGVATEAFF
TGCGCCAGCGCCGGGACAGGGGTCGCAACTGAAGCTTTCTTT
>TRBV19|once|TRBJ2-5|.
CASSIQGKTQYF
TGTGCCAGTAGTATACAGGGGAAGACCCAGTACTTC